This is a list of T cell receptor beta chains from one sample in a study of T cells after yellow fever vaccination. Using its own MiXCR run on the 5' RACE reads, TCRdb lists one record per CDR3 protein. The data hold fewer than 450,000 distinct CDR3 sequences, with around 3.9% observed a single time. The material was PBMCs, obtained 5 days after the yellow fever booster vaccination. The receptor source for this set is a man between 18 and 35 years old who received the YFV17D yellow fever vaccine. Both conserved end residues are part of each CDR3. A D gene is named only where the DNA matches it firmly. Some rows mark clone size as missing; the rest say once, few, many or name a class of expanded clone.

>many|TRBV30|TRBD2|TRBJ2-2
CAWSVPRRMGGGTGELFF
TGTGCCTGGAGTGTACCCCGCAGGATGGGGGGAGGGACCGGGGAGCTGTTTTTT
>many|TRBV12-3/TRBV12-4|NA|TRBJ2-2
CASSSTAGELFF
TGTGCCAGCAGTTCCACGGCCGGGGAGCTGTTTTTT
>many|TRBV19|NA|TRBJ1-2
CASKGPDYTF
TGTGCCAGTAAAGGGCCCGACTACACCTTC
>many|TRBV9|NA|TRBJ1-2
CASSVGVGGYTF
TGTGCCAGCAGCGTAGGGGTTGGCGGCTACACCTTC
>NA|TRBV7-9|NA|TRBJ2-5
CASSLEAGNWETQYF
TGTGCCAGCAGCTTAGAAGCAGGGAACTGGGAGACCCAGTACTTC
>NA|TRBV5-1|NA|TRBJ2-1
CASSLLSNTYNEQFF
TGCGCCAGCAGCTTGCTGTCTAATACCTACAATGAGCAGTTCTTC
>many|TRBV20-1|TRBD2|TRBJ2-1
CSARDPTSVNNEQFF
TGCAGTGCTAGGGACCCCACTAGCGTAAACAATGAGCAGTTCTTC
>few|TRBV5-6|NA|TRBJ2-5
CASSAYMEETQYF
TGTGCCAGCAGCGCTTACATGGAAGAGACCCAGTACTTC
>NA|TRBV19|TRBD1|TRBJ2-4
CASGLQGAAKNIQYF
TGTGCCAGTGGCCTACAGGGGGCTGCCAAAAACATTCAGTACTTC
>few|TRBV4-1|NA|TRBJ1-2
CASSEKPKGRNYGYTF
TGCGCCAGCAGCGAAAAACCAAAGGGACGGAACTATGGCTACACCTTC
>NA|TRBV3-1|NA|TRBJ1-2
CASSPHRDMEGYTF
TGTGCCAGCAGCCCTCACAGGGATATGGAAGGCTACACCTTC
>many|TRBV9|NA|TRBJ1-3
CASSNRNSGNTIYF
TGTGCCAGCAGCAATCGAAACTCTGGAAACACCATATATTTT
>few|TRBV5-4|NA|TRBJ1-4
CASSLKGGSEKLFF
TGTGCCAGCAGCTTGAAGGGGGGGAGTGAAAAACTGTTTTTT
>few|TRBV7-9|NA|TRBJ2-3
CASSLVGDNTDTQYF
TGTGCCAGCAGCTTAGTCGGGGACAACACAGATACGCAGTATTTT
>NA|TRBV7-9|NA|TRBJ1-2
CASSLVQGAGFTF
TGTGCCAGCAGCTTAGTGCAGGGCGCCGGTTTCACCTTC
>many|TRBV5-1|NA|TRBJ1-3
CASSLSTGGNTIYF
TGCGCCAGCAGCCTAAGTACGGGAGGAAACACCATATATTTT
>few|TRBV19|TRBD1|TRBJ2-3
CASRSGGPDTQYF
TGTGCCAGTAGGTCAGGGGGCCCAGATACGCAGTATTTT
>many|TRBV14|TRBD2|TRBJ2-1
CASSQGLAGYNEQFF
TGTGCCAGCAGCCAAGGACTAGCGGGCTACAATGAGCAGTTCTTC
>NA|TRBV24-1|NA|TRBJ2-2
CATNPGTNTGELFF
TGTGCCACCAATCCAGGGACGAACACCGGGGAGCTGTTTTTT
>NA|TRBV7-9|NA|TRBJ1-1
CATSVGSAGTFF
TGTGCCACCAGTGTCGGGTCGGCCGGGACTTTCTTT
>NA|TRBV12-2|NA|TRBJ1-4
CASRLVRDTNEKLFF
TGTGCAAGTCGCTTAGTAAGGGATACTAATGAAAAACTGTTTTTT
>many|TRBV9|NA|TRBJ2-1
CASGEAGGTFGEQFF
TGTGCCAGCGGCGAGGCCGGAGGGACTTTCGGTGAGCAGTTCTTC
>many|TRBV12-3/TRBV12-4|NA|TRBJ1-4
CASSFINQGEKLFF
TGTGCCAGCAGTTTTATAAATCAAGGAGAAAAACTGTTTTTT
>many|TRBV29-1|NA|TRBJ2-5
CSVEDLGREETQYF
TGCAGCGTTGAAGATCTCGGCCGGGAGGAGACCCAGTACTTC
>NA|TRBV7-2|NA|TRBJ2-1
CASSFDPGSSDEQFF
TGTGCCAGCAGCTTTGACCCAGGGTCGTCGGATGAGCAGTTCTTC
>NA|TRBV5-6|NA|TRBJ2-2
CASSLPRQVNTGELFF
TGTGCCAGCAGCTTGCCCCGACAGGTCAACACCGGGGAGCTGTTTTTT
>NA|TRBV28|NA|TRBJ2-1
CASSFVATSYNEQFF
TGTGCCAGCAGTTTCGTGGCGACCTCCTACAATGAGCAGTTCTTC
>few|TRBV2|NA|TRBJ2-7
CASSEGGSSYEQYF
TGTGCCAGCAGTGAAGGGGGCAGTTCCTACGAGCAGTACTTC
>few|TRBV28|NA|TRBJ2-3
CASRPGLPSTDTQYF
TGTGCCAGCAGACCTGGGCTCCCTAGCACAGATACGCAGTATTTT
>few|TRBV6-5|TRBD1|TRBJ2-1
CASSYPGTVNEQFF
TGTGCCAGCAGTTACCCTGGGACAGTCAATGAGCAGTTCTTC
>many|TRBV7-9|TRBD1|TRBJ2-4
CASSLGTGRLGNIQYF
TGTGCCAGCAGCTTAGGGACAGGGCGACTGGGGAACATTCAGTACTTC
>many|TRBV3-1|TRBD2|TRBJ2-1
CASSSSGDYNEQFF
TGTGCCAGCAGCAGTAGCGGGGATTACAATGAGCAGTTCTTC
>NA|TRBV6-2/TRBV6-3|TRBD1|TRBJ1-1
CASSYTLGQGIWNTEAFF
TGTGCCAGCAGTTACACACTCGGACAGGGGATCTGGAACACTGAAGCTTTCTTT
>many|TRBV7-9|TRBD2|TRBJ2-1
CASSSLAGGPGEQFF
TGTGCCAGCAGCTCCCTTGCGGGGGGGCCAGGTGAGCAGTTCTTC
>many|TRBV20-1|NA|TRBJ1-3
CSASGEPSGNTIYF
TGCAGTGCATCAGGGGAACCCTCTGGAAACACCATATATTTT
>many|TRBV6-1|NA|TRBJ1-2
CASTEDVDYGYTF
TGTGCCAGCACCGAAGATGTCGACTATGGCTACACCTTC
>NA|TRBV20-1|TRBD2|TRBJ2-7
CSARGETSYEQCF
TGCAGTGCTAGAGGTGAGACTAGCTACGAGCAGTGCTTC
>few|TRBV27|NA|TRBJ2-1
CASSPGVLYNEQFF
TGTGCCAGCAGCCCGGGAGTCCTATACAATGAGCAGTTCTTC
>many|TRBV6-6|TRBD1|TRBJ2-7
CASRPTGGASYEQYF
TGTGCCAGCAGACCTACAGGGGGCGCGTCCTACGAGCAGTACTTC